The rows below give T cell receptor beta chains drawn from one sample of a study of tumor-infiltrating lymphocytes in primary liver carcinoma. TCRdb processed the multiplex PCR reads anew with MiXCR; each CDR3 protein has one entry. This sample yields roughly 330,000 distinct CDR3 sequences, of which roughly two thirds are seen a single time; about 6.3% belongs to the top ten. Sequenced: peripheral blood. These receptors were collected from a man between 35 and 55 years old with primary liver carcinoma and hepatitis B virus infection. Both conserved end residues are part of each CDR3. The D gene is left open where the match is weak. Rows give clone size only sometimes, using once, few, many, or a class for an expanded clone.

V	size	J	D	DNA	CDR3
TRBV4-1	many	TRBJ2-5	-	TGCGCCAGCAGCCAAGCATCTACAGGGTACCAAGAGACCCAGTACTTC	CASSQASTGYQETQYF
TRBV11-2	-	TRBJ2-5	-	TGTGCCAACAGTTCGGACTTACAAGAGACCCGGTACTTC	CANSSDLQETRYF
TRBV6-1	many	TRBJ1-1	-	TGTGCCAGCAGTGGGATTGGGTTCGTAGCTTTCTTT	CASSGIGFVAFF
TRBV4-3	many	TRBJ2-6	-	TGCGCCAGCAGCCAATGGGCTGGGGCCAACGTCCTGACTTTC	CASSQWAGANVLTF
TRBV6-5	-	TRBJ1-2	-	TGTGCCAGCAGTTATAGTCCATGGGGCGAACGTGGCTACACCTTC	CASSYSPWGERGYTF
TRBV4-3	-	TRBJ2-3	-	TGCGCCAGCACCCAAGCTCGCCCGCCTAGCACAGATACGCAGTATTTT	CASTQARPPSTDTQYF
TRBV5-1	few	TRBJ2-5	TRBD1	TGCGCCAGCAGCAGGGGGACAGCCGATCAAGAGACCCAGTACTTC	CASSRGTADQETQYF
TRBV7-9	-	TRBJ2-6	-	TGTGCCAGCAGCCCCCCGCTCTCTGGGGCCAACGTCCTGACTTTC	CASSPPLSGANVLTF
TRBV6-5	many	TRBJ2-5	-	TGTGCCAGCATGGGGCTAGCGACGGAGACCCAGTACTTC	CASMGLATETQYF
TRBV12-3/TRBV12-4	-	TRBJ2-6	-	TGTGCCAGCAGTTTGGACTGGAGCAACGTCCTGACTTTC	CASSLDWSNVLTF
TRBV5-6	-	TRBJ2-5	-	TGTGCCAGCAGCCTTGGACAGTTCCAAGAGACCCAGTACTTC	CASSLGQFQETQYF
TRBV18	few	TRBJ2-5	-	TGTGCCAGCTCACCCCCCCAAGAGACCCAGTACTTC	CASSPPQETQYF
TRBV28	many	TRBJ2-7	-	TGTGCCAGCAGTAAGCGGAGAGGGAAATTGGACTTC	CASSKRRGKLDF
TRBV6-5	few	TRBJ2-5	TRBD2	TGTGCCAGTGGGGGTAGCGGGAGTGGAAAGACCCAGTACTTC	CASGGSGSGKTQYF
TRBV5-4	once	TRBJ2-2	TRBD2	TGTGCCAGCACTCTGGCGGGAGTGGACACCGGGGAGCCGTTTTTT	CASTLAGVDTGEPFF
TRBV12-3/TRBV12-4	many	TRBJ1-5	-	TGTGCCAGCAGTTCGATGGACTACAATCAGCCCCAGCATTTT	CASSSMDYNQPQHF
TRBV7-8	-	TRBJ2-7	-	TGTGTCAGTAGCCCAGATCGGGACGAGCAGTACTTC	CVSSPDRDEQYF
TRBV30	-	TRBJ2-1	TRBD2	TGTGCCTGGAAGGCTAGCGGGAGTAATGGGCAGTTCTTC	CAWKASGSNGQFF
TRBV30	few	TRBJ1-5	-	TGTGCCTGGAGTCATGGGGCTCCGCAGCCCCAGCATTTT	CAWSHGAPQPQHF
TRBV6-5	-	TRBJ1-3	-	TGTGCCAGTAGTTACTCGAGACCGAGCCCTGGAAACACCATATATTTT	CASSYSRPSPGNTIYF
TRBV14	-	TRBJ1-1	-	TGTGCCAGCAGCGGGGGGCAGGGGAGGAACACTGAAGCTTTCTTT	CASSGGQGRNTEAFF
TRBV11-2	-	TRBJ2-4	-	TGTGCCAGCAGCTTAAGTGCCTTGGGGACCTGGGAGAGCAAAAACATTCAGTACTTC	CASSLSALGTWESKNIQYF
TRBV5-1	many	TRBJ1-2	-	TGCGCCAGCAGCTTGGCGGGTTTCGCTGAGTATGGCTACACCTTC	CASSLAGFAEYGYTF
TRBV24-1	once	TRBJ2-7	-	TGTGCCACCGGGGGCAGGGACGAGCAGTACTTC	CATGGRDEQYF
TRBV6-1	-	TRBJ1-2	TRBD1	TGTGTCAGCAGTCCGACAGGGGATGGCTACACCTTC	CVSSPTGDGYTF
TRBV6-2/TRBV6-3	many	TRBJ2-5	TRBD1	TGTGCCAGCAGTTACCCAACGCCGACAGGGCGGGAGACCCAGTACTTC	CASSYPTPTGRETQYF
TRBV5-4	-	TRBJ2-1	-	TGTGCCAGCAGATTTGGACAGCCCATTACAAATGAGCAGTTCTTC	CASRFGQPITNEQFF
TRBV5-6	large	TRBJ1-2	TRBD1	TGTGCCAGCAGCTTGGTTGGGACAGGAGGCTACACCTTC	CASSLVGTGGYTF
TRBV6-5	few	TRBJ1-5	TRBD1	TGTGCCAGCAGCTGGGACAGGGGCAATCAGCCCCAGCATTTT	CASSWDRGNQPQHF
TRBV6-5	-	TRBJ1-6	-	TGTGCCAGCAGCGATCCGCCCCAGGAAAATAATTCACCCCTCCACTTT	CASSDPPQENNSPLHF
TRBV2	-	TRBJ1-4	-	TGTGCCAGCAAGGGGTCGGCTAATGAAAAACTGTTTTTT	CASKGSANEKLFF
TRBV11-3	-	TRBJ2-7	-	TGTGCCAGCAGCTTAGAGGTGGGGAGCAACGAGCGATACTTC	CASSLEVGSNERYF
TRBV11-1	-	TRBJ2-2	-	TGTGCCTGCAGTCCCCCTGGCGCGGGCCTGAACACCGGGGAGCTGTTTTTT	CACSPPGAGLNTGELFF
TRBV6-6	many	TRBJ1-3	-	TGTGCCAGCAGGGCCTCTGGAAACACCATATATTTT	CASRASGNTIYF
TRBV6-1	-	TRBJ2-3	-	TGTGCCAATAGTGAAGTGGCCAGGGGCAGCACAGATACGCAGTATTTT	CANSEVARGSTDTQYF
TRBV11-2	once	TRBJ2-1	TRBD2	TGTGCCAGCAGCTCCTCACTAGCGGCCATCTACAATGAGCAGTTCTTC	CASSSSLAAIYNEQFF
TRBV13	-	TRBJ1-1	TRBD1	TGTGCCAGCAACTTTCAAGGAGGGGGCAGTTTCGCTGAAGCTTTCTTT	CASNFQGGGSFAEAFF
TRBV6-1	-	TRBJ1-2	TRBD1	TGTGCCACCTTTGGACAGGGGGTCGGTGGCCACACCTTC	CATFGQGVGGHTF
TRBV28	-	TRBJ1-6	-	TGTGCCAGCAGCCCCTTGGGGGATTCACCCCTCCACTTT	CASSPLGDSPLHF
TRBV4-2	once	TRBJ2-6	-	TGTGCCAGCAGCCAAGACCTACTGTTGAGCTCTGGGGCCAACGTCCTGACTTTC	CASSQDLLLSSGANVLTF
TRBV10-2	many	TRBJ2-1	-	TGCGCCAGCAGTGAGCGGTGGGCCAATGAGCAGTTCTTC	CASSERWANEQFF
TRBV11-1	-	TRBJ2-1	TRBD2	TGTGCCAGCAGCTTTACTTTTTATGCTAGCGGGAGGGCCAGGGATGAGCAGTTCTTC	CASSFTFYASGRARDEQFF
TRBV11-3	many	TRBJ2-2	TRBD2	TGTGCCAGCAGCTCCGGGACTAGCGGGACCACCGGGGAGCTGTTTTTT	CASSSGTSGTTGELFF
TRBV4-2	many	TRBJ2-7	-	TGTGCCAGCAGCCAAGGTGTGAACGAGCAGTACTTC	CASSQGVNEQYF
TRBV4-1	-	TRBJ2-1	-	TGCGCCAGCACGACCATCGGCCCGAGGTACAATGAGCAGTTCTTC	CASTTIGPRYNEQFF
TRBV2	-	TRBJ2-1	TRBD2	TGTGCCAGCAGTGAAGGGGAGGGGTCCTACAATGAGCAGTTCTTC	CASSEGEGSYNEQFF
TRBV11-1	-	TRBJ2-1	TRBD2	TGTGCCAGCGGCTTAAGCAGCGGGAGGGACTACAATGAGCAGTTCTTC	CASGLSSGRDYNEQFF
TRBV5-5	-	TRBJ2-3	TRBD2	TGTGCCAGCAGCTTACCAGCGGGAGGCTCAGATACGCAGTATTTT	CASSLPAGGSDTQYF
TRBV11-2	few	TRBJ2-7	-	TGTGCCAGCAGCCTGACGACAGTCTACGAGCAGTACTTC	CASSLTTVYEQYF
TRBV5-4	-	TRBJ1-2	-	TGTGCCAGCAGCGGGGGATTTGAGCGTGGCTACACCTTC	CASSGGFERGYTF
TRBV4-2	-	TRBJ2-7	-	TGCGCCAGCAGCCGAGAATGGACTACCAACCTGGGGCAGTACTTC	CASSREWTTNLGQYF
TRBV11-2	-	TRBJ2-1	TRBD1	TGTGCCAGCAGCTTAGTACAGGGGGCGCTTAATAAGCAGTTCTTC	CASSLVQGALNKQFF
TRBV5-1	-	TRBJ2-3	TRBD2	TGCGCCAGCAGCGCGACTAGCACAGATACGAAGTATTTT	CASSATSTDTKYF
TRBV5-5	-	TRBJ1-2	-	TGTGCCAGCAGCTTAGGGACTCCCCCCGACTATGGCTACACCTTC	CASSLGTPPDYGYTF